These T cell receptor beta chains were read from a single sample in a study of vaccination effects on CD4 cells after COVID-19. Antigens of these TCRs are unknown. The table came from immunoSEQ multiplex PCR; TCRdb's copy has only in-frame clones and leaves some out. Altogether 25,000 to 30,000 clones are present, more than 65% being singletons, with the ten largest covering roughly 10%. The sample here was CD4+ T cells from PBMCs cultured with HCoV-NL63 spike peptides, taken after COVID-19 vaccination. Receptors originate from a human donor who received a COVID-19 vaccine. The CDR3 runs from the conserved cysteine through the conserved F or W. D genes are given only for firm matches. Part of the rows lack a size; the others show once, few, many or a class for expanded clones.

>TRBD1|TRBV10-2|NA|TRBJ2-1|15
TGCGCCAGCAGTGAGTACCCAGGGGGTTATGGTGAGCAGTTCTTC
CASSEYPGGYGEQFF
>NA|TRBV19|NA|TRBJ2-5|16
TGTGCCAGTAGTAGGATGCGGCCGGGTGCAAGAGAGACCCAGTACTTC
CASSRMRPGARETQYF
>NA|TRBV10-3|NA|TRBJ2-5|18
TGTGCCATCAGTGAGTCAAATATAGCGAGGCAGAGCCAAGAGACCCAGTACTTC
CAISESNIARQSQETQYF
>NA|TRBV18|few|TRBJ1-1|14
TGTGCCAGCTCACCAGGACAAGTGAACACTGAAGCTTTCTTT
CASSPGQVNTEAFF
>NA|TRBV7-2|few|TRBJ2-7|14
TGTGCCAGCAGCTTAGACCAGAGCTCCTACGAGCAGTACTTC
CASSLDQSSYEQYF
>TRBD1|TRBV19|NA|TRBJ1-2|14
TGTGCCAGTAGTACCCGGACAGGGAACTATGGCTACACCTTC
CASSTRTGNYGYTF
>NA|TRBV2|few|TRBJ2-1|15
TGTGCCAGCAGGTACCGGACGACCTCTCCCCATGAGCAGTTCTTC
CASRYRTTSPHEQFF
>NA|TRBV18|once|TRBJ2-5|11
TGTGCCAGCTCACCTAAGGAGACCCAGTACTTC
CASSPKETQYF
>NA|TRBV7-9|NA|TRBJ1-1|17
TGTGCCAGCAGCTTAGGAGGGACGGAAAATTTGAACACTGAAGCTTTCTTT
CASSLGGTENLNTEAFF
>NA|TRBV10-2|large|TRBJ2-7|14
TGCGCCAGCAGTGAGAGGACGGACTCCTACGAGCAGTACTTC
CASSERTDSYEQYF
>TRBD2|TRBV9|NA|TRBJ2-1|16
TGTGCCGGGGATTTAGGGGTAGCGGGCTCCTACAATGAGCAGTTCTTC
CAGDLGVAGSYNEQFF
>NA|TRBV10-3|few|TRBJ1-4|17
TGTGCCATCAGTGTTATTCAGATCCTAGGTGTTAGCGAAAAACTGTTTTTT
CAISVIQILGVSEKLFF
>NA|TRBV19|NA|TRBJ1-2|16
TGTGCCAGTAACTCGGGGCCGGACAGAGCTAACTATGGCTACACCTTC
CASNSGPDRANYGYTF
>NA|TRBV7-4|once|TRBJ1-3|14
TGTGCCAGCATCACCGGGACCGAAAGAAACACCATATATTTT
CASITGTERNTIYF
>NA|TRBV7-9|NA|TRBJ2-6|13
TGTGCCAGCAGCTTCCCTGGGGCCAACGTCCTGACTTTC
CASSFPGANVLTF
>TRBD1|TRBV20-1|NA|TRBJ1-2|11
TGCAGTGCCTCAGGGGGTCGGGGCTACACCTTC
CSASGGRGYTF
>NA|TRBV28|NA|TRBJ2-1|13
TGTGCCAGCAGTTCATTTGGCATCAATGAGCAGTTCTTC
CASSSFGINEQFF
>NA|TRBV5-6|NA|TRBJ1-2|13
TGTGCCAGCAGCTTGCGGGGGGCCAGCGGCTACACCTTC
CASSLRGASGYTF
>NA|TRBV19|NA|TRBJ2-7|14
TGTGCCAGTAGTATCTGGTCAGGGAGCTACGAGCAGTACTTC
CASSIWSGSYEQYF
>TRBD2|TRBV10-3|NA|TRBJ2-3|14
TGTGCCGCGCAGACGGGGGGTGGAACAGATACGCAGTATTTT
CAAQTGGGTDTQYF
>NA|TRBV5-1|NA|TRBJ1-1|15
TGCGCCAGCAGCTTAAACAGGTCCCCGAACACTGAAGCTTTCTTT
CASSLNRSPNTEAFF
>TRBD2|TRBV19|NA|TRBJ2-1|17
TGTGCCAGTGTATCTACCGGACTAGCGGGAGGTAACAATGAGCAGTTCTTC
CASVSTGLAGGNNEQFF
>TRBD2|TRBV10-3|NA|TRBJ2-3|16
TGTGCCATCAGTGAGTTGACTAGCGGGGGGACAAATACGCAGTATTTT
CAISELTSGGTNTQYF